One and the same sample provided the 14 T cell receptor beta chains below, sequenced in a study of tumor and adjacent non-tumor tissue in lung cancer. The library came from three nested PCR rounds adapted from ARM-PCR protocols. Each CDR3 protein gets one entry after TCRdb re-called the multiplex PCR reads with MiXCR. The sample has 50,000 to 60,000 distinct CDR3 sequences, 74% seen once. This sample's RNA came from whole unsorted tissue. Distant lung tissue was collected more than 3 cm away from the tumor edge. Sequences were obtained from distant non-tumor lung tissue. These receptors came from a woman between 55 and 75 years old with non-small cell lung cancer.

This clonotype was recorded a few times. It may be a read error: a sequence one base away is much more abundant. The chain joins TRBV11-2 to TRBJ1-2; D not certain. CDR1 and CDR2 from the germline V gene are SGHAT and FQNNGV. The CDR3 has 13 amino acids. V was trimmed by 2 bases and J by 6 bases, leaving 10 bases between them. In DNA, the CDR3 is TGTGCCAGCAGCTTAATAGAGCTGGATGGCTACACCTTC. The encoded protein is CASSLIELDGYTF.

The chain uses TRBV20-1 and TRBJ1-1, with 10 bases matching TRBD1. This CDR3 is 14 amino acids long. The trim removed 4 bases at V and 3 bases at J, leaving 5 bases unmatched. Looked up from germline, CDR1 is DFQATT and CDR2 is SNEGSKA (reference sequence). The CDR3 loop reads CSAKGQGVDTEAFF. The CDR3 DNA reads TGCAGTGCTAAAGGACAGGGGGTGGACACTGAAGCTTTCTTT.

As for this clonotype: The germline gene is not matched at one end of the junction; a read error may be the cause. V usage is TRBV4-3 and J usage is TRBJ2-2; TRBD2 aligns across 7 bases. Germline CDR1 is LGHNA and CDR2 is YSLEER. The CDR3 contains 17 residues. The CDR3 spells CTSGPSSSGANTGEQFF. In DNA, the CDR3 is TGCACCAGCGGCCCCTCCTCAAGCGGGGCGAACACCGGGGAGCAGTTTTTT.

The rearrangement links TRBV28 to TRBJ2-5; 9 nucleotides align to TRBD1. Germline V CDR1 and CDR2: MDHEN, SYDVKM. CDR3 length: 15 amino acids. J gave up 5 bases and V 9 bases, and 13 bases lay outside the gene matches. CDR3 loop: CASTTRQGGDETQYF. The CDR3 bases are TGTGCCAGTACCACACGACAGGGGGGTGATGAGACCCAGTACTTC.

A remark on this clonotype: The junction differs from germline at one of its ends, possibly a read error. The chain has TRBV6-2 or TRBV6-3 and TRBJ2-7; D ambiguous. This CDR3 region has 15 residues. CDR1 MNHEY and CDR2 SVGEGT come from the germline V gene. CDR3: CTSSYSDGTTYEQYF. The CDR3 region has the DNA TGTACCAGCAGTTACTCTGACGGAACCACCTACGAGCAATACTTC.

The chain has TRBV6-5 and TRBJ2-7; either TRBD1 or TRBD2 may fit D (5 bases each). Germline loops: CDR1 MNHEY, CDR2 SVGAGI. The CDR3 runs to 15 residues. The V end was cut by 0 bases, the J end by 3 bases, with 12 bases between. CDR3 DNA sequence: TGTGCCAGCAGTTACTCGAGGGGCCCCGACTACGAGCAGTACTTC. Encoded protein: CASSYSRGPDYEQYF.

In regard to this clonotype: Compared with germline, one end of the junction differs, possibly owing to a read error. The chain recombines TRBV29-1 with TRBJ2-5, with 7 bases lining up with TRBD2. CDR3 length: 11 residues. Looked up from germline, CDR1 is SQVTM and CDR2 is ANQGSEA. The CDR3 sequence: CSVQDGGTQYF. DNA for the CDR3: TGCAGTGTACAGGACGGGGGGACCCAGTATTTC.

This clonotype has ten or more counts. A read error is possible here, since a much larger clone lies one base away. CDR3 protein: CSVLPGSGNTIYF. The CDR3 DNA reads as TGCAGCGTTCTTCCAGGCTCTGGAAACACCATATATTTT. This chain joins TRBV29-1 and TRBJ1-3; no reliable D call. CDR1 is SQVTM and CDR2 is ANQGSEA in the germline V gene. The CDR3 runs to 13 residues. V shed 5 bases and J shed 0 bases, with 8 bases lying between them.

Worth noting for this clonotype: The junction differs from germline at one of its ends, possibly a read error. The gene calls are TRBV6-2 or TRBV6-3 and TRBJ2-3, with a possible D match to TRBD2 (6 bases). Germline V gene data show CDR1 as MNHEY and CDR2 as SVGEGT. The CDR3 loop spans 12 amino acids. For the CDR3, the DNA is TGCGCCAGCAGTCTAGCGACAGATACGCTGTATTTT. Translating it yields CASSLATDTLYF.

This clonotype has at least ten counts. The chain combines TRBV30 with TRBJ2-1, with 7 bases matching TRBD1. J gave up 7 bases and V 0 bases, and 6 bases lay outside the gene matches. Germline CDR1 reads GTSNPN; CDR2 reads SVGIG (reference sequence). This CDR3 is 14 amino acids long. The CDR3 spells CAWSVDNRGNEQFF. CDR3 bases: TGTGCCTGGAGTGTAGACAACAGGGGAAATGAGCAGTTCTTC.

Regarding this clonotype: One end of the junction varies from germline; a read error may be responsible. The chain has TRBV12-3 or TRBV12-4 and TRBJ2-5, with TRBD2 matching 8 bases. The length of the CDR3 is 13 residues. Here the CDR3 DNA reads TGTGCCATCAGCTATAGCGGGGCAGAGACCCAGCACTTC. This sequence encodes CAISYSGAETQHF.

Many counts were recorded for this clonotype. The chain recombines TRBV5-1 with TRBJ2-6, with no clear D. The CDR3 covers 15 residues. V was cut by 1 base and J by 1 base, with 6 bases left in between. Per germline, CDR1 SGHRS and CDR2 YFSETQ. The CDR3 is CASSLRTSGANVLTF. CDR3 nucleotide sequence: TGCGCCAGCAGCTTGAGGACGTCTGGGGCCAACGTCCTGACTTTC.

As to this clonotype: The junction shows a germline mismatch at one end, possibly a read error. This rearrangement joins TRBV6-5 to TRBJ2-5; the D gene could be TRBD1 or TRBD2 (5 bases each). This CDR3 has 14 amino acids. Germline CDR1 MNHEY, CDR2 SVGAGI. The CDR3 reads CTSGAQGEEETQYF. The CDR3 DNA reads TGTACCAGCGGTGCTCAGGGAGAGGAAGAGACCCAGTACTTC.

This clonotype occurred a few times. The junction departs from the called germline gene at one end, perhaps through a read error. The chain employs TRBV7-8 and TRBJ2-7; possibly TRBD2 for D (7 bases). CDR3 length: 14 amino acids. Germline V gene sequence: CDR1 SGHVS, CDR2 FQNEAQ. As DNA, the CDR3 is TGTGCCAGCAGCTTAGGGGCGGGGGCCTACGGGCAGTACTTC. Its translation: CASSLGAGAYGQYF.